Below, 18 T cell receptor beta chains from the same sample are listed, as sequenced in a study of blood T cell repertoires in COVID-19 (TCRdb year 2020). Libraries came from the immunoSEQ multiplex PCR assay. In its TCRdb copy, this immuneACCESS table keeps in-frame sequences only and misses some clones. Where compared with another copy, unresolved V genes explain less than half of these, and the others have no known cause. In this sample the table shows about 110,000 clones, around 64% of which occur a single time. Clones ranked in the top ten supply 0.75% to 0.9% of the sample. Input material: peripheral blood. These receptors were obtained from a human donor with acute or convalescent COVID-19. The donor label of this sample is uncertain.

The rearrangement joins TRBV2 to TRBJ2-1; a weak D match, TRBD1 (6 bases). Per the germline V gene, CDR1 is SNHLY and CDR2 is FYNNEI. The CDR3 sequence is 16 residues long. V was shortened by 9 bases and J by 2 bases, with 20 bases between the two germline ends. The CDR3 bases are TGTGCCAGTCGGACAGCCACTTTCGCAGCCTACAATGAGCAGTTCTTC. As protein: CASRTATFAAYNEQFF.

This chain connects TRBV11-2 to TRBJ2-7; D uncertain. The CDR3 is made up of 15 amino acids. In germline, CDR1 is SGHAT, CDR2 FQNNGV. V was clipped by 0 bases and J by 4 bases, with 13 bases between them. Here the CDR3 DNA reads TGTGCCAGCAGCTTAGAGTCCCTGGTTACTTACGAGCAGTACTTC. Amino acid sequence: CASSLESLVTYEQYF.

In its sample, this clone was seen once. The chain is built from TRBV7-9 and TRBJ1-1, with D uncertain. The CDR3 spans 11 residues. In germline, CDR1 is SEHNR, CDR2 FQNEAQ (reference sequence). V was clipped by 1 base and J by 7 bases, with 4 bases between them. The CDR3 bases are TGTGCCAGCAGCTTAGGAGATGAAGCTTTCTTT. Its protein is CASSLGDEAFF.

The chain recombines TRBV2 with TRBJ1-1; D possibly corresponds to TRBD1 (5 bases). The CDR3 totals 12 residues. Trimming cost V 6 bases and J 7 bases, with 12 bases left between them. CDR1 SNHLY and CDR2 FYNNEI come from the germline V gene. The CDR3 nucleotides are TGTGCCAGCAGGGAGGGGATGGGTGAAGCTTTCTTT. Translation: CASREGMGEAFF.

CDR3 residues: CASSKTENTIYF. The CDR3 DNA is TGTGCCAGCAGCAAGACAGAAAACACCATATATTTT. This rearrangement joins TRBV21-1 to TRBJ1-3; TRBD1 is taken as the D call from the table, unchecked against the DNA. TRBV21-1 is described as a pseudogene. The CDR3 spans 12 residues.

The J gene is TRBJ2-1, the V gene TRBV24-1; TRBD2 might be the D (7 bases). Germline values: CDR1 KGHDR, CDR2 SFDVKD. Trimming shortened V by 8 bases and J by 6 bases, and 10 bases separated the two germline ends. This CDR3 region has 12 residues. The CDR3 loop is CATNGGPNEQFF. As DNA, the CDR3 is TGTGCCACCAACGGGGGGCCCAATGAGCAGTTCTTC.

The chain employs TRBV4-1 and TRBJ2-2; a possible D gene is TRBD1 (5 bases). This CDR3 comprises 16 residues. Germline CDR1 is MGHRA and CDR2 is YSYEKL. The V gene lost 4 bases and the J gene lost 0 bases, with 12 bases spanning the gap. This chain's CDR3 is CASSPRDSTNTGELFF. The DNA of the CDR3 is TGCGCCAGCAGCCCCAGGGATTCTACGAACACCGGGGAGCTGTTTTTT.

The chain links TRBV9 to TRBJ1-3; possible D gene TRBD1, 6 bases. CDR1 is SGDLS and CDR2 is YYNGEE in the germline V gene. CDR3 size: 14 residues. Trimming pared 6 bases from V and 4 bases from J, leaving 14 bases between. The CDR3: CASNPGQTGNTIYF. DNA for the CDR3: TGTGCCAGCAACCCCGGACAGACGGGAAACACCATATATTTT.

In its sample, this clone was seen a few times. The V call is TRBV3-1 (or the pseudogene TRBV3-2), the J call TRBJ2-1, with 11 bases fitting TRBD2. V lost 4 bases, J lost 8 bases, and 7 bases stayed unmatched. CDR1 and CDR2 from the germline V gene are LGHDT and YNNKEL (reference sequence). The length of the CDR3 is 15 residues. The CDR3 protein is CASSPSLAGGYEQFF. For the CDR3, the DNA is TGTGCCAGCAGCCCCAGCCTAGCGGGGGGCTATGAGCAGTTCTTC.

The J gene is TRBJ2-7, the V gene TRBV18, with a weak D call TRBD1 (6 bases). V was shortened by 1 base and J by 3 bases, with 19 bases between the two germline ends. The CDR3 sequence is 17 residues long. The V gene's germline CDR1 is KGHSH and CDR2 LQKENI. CDR3: CASSPLGKGRGNYEQYF. CDR3 sequence (DNA): TGTGCCAGCTCACCACTCGGGAAGGGCAGGGGCAACTACGAGCAGTACTTC.

This rearrangement joins TRBV19 to TRBJ2-3; 11 nucleotides agree with TRBD2. V lost 4 bases, J lost 5 bases, and 8 bases stayed unmatched. From germline, CDR1 is LNHDA and CDR2 SQIVND (reference sequence). The CDR3 totals 16 residues. The CDR3 loop reads CASSTKLAGVGDTQYF. As DNA, the CDR3 is TGTGCCAGTAGTACTAAACTAGCGGGGGTCGGAGATACGCAGTATTTT.

This sequence joins TRBV10-3 and TRBJ2-2, with TRBD2 matching over 9 bases. CDR1 and CDR2 from the germline V gene are ENHRY and SYGVKD. The V gene end was trimmed by 5 bases and the J gene end by 7 bases; junction bases not matched to a gene: 5. This CDR3 is 14 amino acids long. The CDR3 loop is CAISKRGDGGELFF. DNA of the CDR3: TGTGCCATCAGTAAGCGGGGGGACGGCGGGGAGCTGTTTTTT.

This clone was recorded at least ten times. CDR3 in amino acids: CASSLIAGGPDTQYF. Written as DNA, the CDR3 is TGTGCCAGCAGCTTAATAGCGGGGGGGCCGGATACGCAGTATTTT. This chain uses TRBV7-9 with TRBJ2-3, with TRBD2 matching 11 bases. Germline loops: CDR1 SEHNR, CDR2 FQNEAQ (reference sequence). The length of the CDR3 is 15 residues. Unmatched junction bases numbered 4, after V lost 2 bases and J lost 6 bases.

The chain couples TRBV6-5 to TRBJ1-1; D is possibly TRBD1 (6 bases). This CDR3 has 15 amino acids. The V gene's germline CDR1 is MNHEY and CDR2 SVGAGI. The V end was cut by 6 bases, the J end by 2 bases, with 16 bases between. CDR3 bases: TGTGCCAGCAGCCCCACCGGGACAACAAACACTGAAGCTTTCTTT. Translation gives CASSPTGTTNTEAFF.

This clone was detected a few times. The chain couples TRBV30 to TRBJ1-6, with D possibly TRBD1 on 5 matching bases. The CDR3 consists of 14 residues. V lost 4 bases and J lost 9, with 16 bases in between. Looked up from germline, CDR1 is GTSNPN and CDR2 is SVGIG (reference sequence). The CDR3: CAWTRESPISPLHF. For the CDR3, the DNA is TGTGCCTGGACCAGGGAATCGCCAATTTCACCCCTCCACTTT.

The chain has TRBV5-1 and TRBJ2-1; tentative D call: TRBD1 (6 bases). V was pared by 0 bases and J by 7 bases, with 11 bases between. CDR3 length: 14 residues. Per the germline V gene, CDR1 is SGHRS and CDR2 is YFSETQ. The CDR3 here is CASSLDQGRNEQFF. The DNA for the CDR3 is TGCGCCAGCAGCTTGGACCAGGGGAGAAATGAGCAGTTCTTC.

This clone was recorded once. The chain recombines TRBV4-1 with TRBJ1-2; 7 nucleotides agree with TRBD1. The CDR3 length is 15 residues. The junction had 6 bases not matched to a gene; V was cut back by 1 base and J by 4 bases. From germline, CDR1 is MGHRA and CDR2 YSYEKL. The DNA of the CDR3 is TGCGCCAGCAGCCAAGTACGGGGACAGATCTATGGCTACACCTTC. Protein: CASSQVRGQIYGYTF.

The V call is TRBV2, the J call TRBJ1-5; maybe TRBD1 (6 bases). Trimming took 3 bases from V and 2 from J, leaving 14 bases between them. The CDR3 is 16 residues long. Germline values: CDR1 SNHLY, CDR2 FYNNEI. CDR3 nucleotides: TGTGCCAGCAGTGACGGGACACTATCTGGCAATCAGCCCCAGCATTTT. Translation gives CASSDGTLSGNQPQHF.